These T cell receptor beta chains were read from a single sample in a study of T cell repertoires in ileal Crohn's disease. Here immunoSEQ multiplex PCR was the method, and the copy in TCRdb shows in-frame clones only, minus some. The table records approximately 3,700 clones, just over 70% of them present only once. The sequenced material came from ileal tissue. The receptors were gathered from an adult with Crohn's disease. Both conserved end residues are part of each CDR3. The D gene is left open where the match is weak. Only some rows state a clone size, as once, few, many or a class for expanded clones.

-,TRBJ1-1,-,TRBV11-2,CASSLTDINTEAFF,TGTGCCAGCAGCCTGACAGATATTAACACTGAAGCTTTCTTT
TRBD1,TRBJ1-5,-,TRBV28,CASSSDRGRPQPQHF,TGTGCCAGCAGTTCGGACAGGGGGAGGCCTCAGCCCCAGCATTTT
-,TRBJ1-4,-,TRBV19,CASSIFGRGIGEKLFF,TGTGCCAGTAGTATCTTCGGGAGGGGAATTGGTGAAAAACTGTTTTTT
-,TRBJ1-2,-,TRBV19,CASSISGSTYGYTF,TGTGCCAGTAGTATATCAGGGTCCACCTATGGCTACACCTTC
-,TRBJ2-7,-,TRBV5-1,CASSPDVPGQRGEQYF,TGCGCCAGCAGCCCGGATGTTCCGGGACAACGAGGCGAGCAGTACTTC
TRBD1,TRBJ1-5,-,TRBV2,CASRTTGPAPQHF,TGTGCCAGCAGGACGACAGGGCCCGCTCCCCAGCATTTT
TRBD2,TRBJ2-7,few,TRBV27,CASSPRLARGAGEQYF,TGTGCCAGCAGTCCCCGCCTGGCGCGGGGGGCGGGCGAGCAGTACTTC
TRBD1,TRBJ2-4,-,TRBV18,CASSHGTGATKNIQYF,TGTGCCAGCTCCCACGGGACAGGGGCGACCAAAAACATTCAGTACTTC
-,TRBJ1-2,-,TRBV18,CASSPAEWGYTF,TGTGCCAGCTCACCTGCGGAATGGGGCTACACCTTC
-,TRBJ2-2,large,TRBV1,CTSSQPSSGTNTGELFF,TGCACCAGCAGCCAACCTTCTAGCGGGACTAACACCGGGGAGCTGTTTTTT
-,TRBJ1-2,-,TRBV29-1,CSVAEETLLGYTF,TGCAGCGTTGCGGAGGAGACCCTCCTAGGCTACACCTTC
-,TRBJ2-5,-,TRBV5-4,CASSLVERETQYF,TGTGCCAGCAGCTTGGTGGAGAGGGAGACCCAGTACTTC
TRBD1,TRBJ1-4,-,TRBV23-1,CASSHDRGQGRNEKLFF,TGCGCCAGCAGCCATGACAGGGGGCAGGGTAGGAACGAAAAACTGTTTTTT
TRBD2,TRBJ2-1,-,TRBV6-4,CASSEIAGGYNEQFF,TGTGCCAGCAGTGAAATAGCGGGGGGATACAATGAGCAGTTCTTC
-,TRBJ1-6,-,TRBV27,CASSPRAGGRSYNSPLHF,TGTGCCAGCAGTCCGCGGGCGGGGGGAAGATCCTATAATTCACCCCTCCACTTT
-,TRBJ2-7,-,TRBV5-1,CASSLGGRGEQYF,TGCGCCAGCAGCTTGGGGGGAAGGGGAGAGCAGTACTTC
TRBD1,TRBJ2-7,-,TRBV6-1,CASRPSTGGWYEQYF,TGTGCCAGCAGACCATCTACAGGGGGGTGGTACGAGCAGTACTTC
-,TRBJ1-1,-,TRBV30,CAWSSDFLRGKAFF,TGTGCCTGGAGTTCTGACTTCCTTAGAGGGAAAGCTTTCTTT
-,TRBJ1-5,once,TRBV4-3,CASSQDQVRDQPQHF,TGCGCCAGCAGCCAAGATCAAGTCAGGGATCAGCCCCAGCATTTT
TRBD1,TRBJ2-3,-,TRBV29-1,CSVEGSPGQLTDTQYF,TGCAGCGTTGAAGGTTCCCCGGGACAGCTCACAGATACGCAGTATTTT
-,TRBJ1-2,-,TRBV27,CASSPWQGGEGYTF,TGTGCCAGCTCCCCGTGGCAGGGAGGCGAAGGCTACACCTTC
TRBD2,TRBJ2-3,few,TRBV27,CASKPAGWSDTQYF,TGTGCCAGCAAACCAGCGGGATGGTCAGATACGCAGTATTTT
TRBD2,TRBJ2-3,-,TRBV5-1,CASRAAGVADTQYF,TGCGCCAGCAGAGCAGCGGGAGTGGCGGATACGCAGTATTTT
-,TRBJ1-1,-,TRBV5-4,CASSRGLNTEAFF,TGTGCCAGCAGCCGTGGGCTGAACACTGAAGCTTTCTTT
TRBD1,TRBJ1-5,once,TRBV18,CASSPPGTGNQPQHF,TGTGCCAGCTCACCACCAGGGACAGGCAATCAGCCCCAGCATTTT
-,TRBJ1-1,-,TRBV25-1,CASSEVVGVTEAFF,TGTGCCAGCAGTGAAGTTGTAGGGGTGACTGAAGCTTTCTTT
TRBD1,TRBJ1-3,few,TRBV9,CASSVAHEGARDTIYF,TGTGCCAGCAGCGTGGCTCATGAGGGGGCAAGGGACACCATATATTTT
-,TRBJ1-1,large,TRBV21-1,CASSLGLETAAFF,TGTGCCAGCAGCCTAGGGCTAGAGACAGCTGCTTTCTTT
-,TRBJ1-2,few,TRBV29-1,CSVAEEALLGYTF,TGCAGCGTTGCGGAGGAGGCCCTCCTAGGCTACACCTTC
-,TRBJ2-7,-,TRBV7-2,CASSPMRFSYEQYF,TGTGCCAGCAGCCCCATGCGTTTCTCCTACGAGCAGTACTTC
-,TRBJ2-7,-,TRBV2,CASSDVSGAGEQYF,TGTGCCAGCAGTGACGTGTCAGGGGCTGGGGAGCAGTACTTC
TRBD2,TRBJ2-6,few,TRBV7-2,CASSPRTSGRDSGANVLTF,TGTGCCAGCAGCCCCAGGACTAGCGGGAGGGACTCTGGGGCCAACGTCCTGACTTTC
TRBD1,TRBJ1-1,once,TRBV5-6,CASSSDRDRGRGPNTEAFF,TGTGCCAGCAGCTCAGATCGGGACAGGGGGCGCGGGCCGAACACTGAAGCTTTCTTT
-,TRBJ1-5,-,TRBV6-1,CASNGGGSNQPQHF,TGTGCCAGCAACGGCGGGGGCAGCAATCAGCCCCAGCATTTT
TRBD1,TRBJ1-1,-,TRBV2,CASSLQGADTEAFF,TGTGCCAGCAGCTTACAGGGGGCTGACACTGAAGCTTTCTTT
TRBD2,TRBJ2-1,-,TRBV19,CASSISLAGGGNEQFF,TGTGCCAGTAGTATATCATTAGCGGGGGGTGGGAATGAGCAGTTCTTC
TRBD1,TRBJ1-4,few,TRBV9,CASSGGTGVGEKLFF,TGTGCCAGCAGCGGAGGGACAGGGGTAGGTGAAAAACTGTTTTTT
TRBD2,TRBJ2-1,-,TRBV19,CASKLESGTSSNEQFF,TGTGCCAGTAAACTGGAATCCGGGACTAGTTCAAATGAGCAGTTCTTC
-,TRBJ2-1,few,TRBV19,CASSLGLGEQFF,TGTGCCAGTAGTTTGGGGCTGGGGGAGCAGTTCTTC
-,TRBJ1-1,-,TRBV19,CASSVTENTEAFF,TGTGCCAGTAGCGTGACAGAGAACACTGAAGCTTTCTTT
-,TRBJ1-2,-,TRBV13,CASSLGAGTNYGYTF,TGTGCCAGCAGCTTAGGGGCGGGAACTAACTATGGCTACACCTTC
TRBD1,TRBJ2-3,few,TRBV4-1,CASSPPPGDRGEYTQYF,TGCGCCAGCAGCCCCCCCCCGGGGGACAGGGGGGAGTATACGCAGTATTTT
TRBD2,TRBJ2-1,large,TRBV5-1,CASSSSGGAYNEQFF,TGCGCCAGCAGCTCTAGCGGGGGGGCCTACAATGAGCAGTTCTTC
TRBD2,TRBJ2-2,-,TRBV7-4,CASSPKGRENTGELFF,TGTGCCAGCAGCCCCAAAGGGAGGGAAAACACCGGGGAGCTGTTTTTT
-,TRBJ1-2,-,TRBV14,CASSPEGLSYGYTF,TGTGCCAGCAGCCCGGAGGGGTTAAGCTATGGCTACACCTTC
TRBD1,TRBJ1-1,-,TRBV7-8,CASSQLTGLITEAFF,TGTGCCAGCAGCCAGCTGACAGGGTTAATTACTGAAGCTTTCTTT
TRBD1,TRBJ1-1,-,TRBV30,CAWSADRGRTIPPRPNTEAFF,TGTGCCTGGAGTGCGGACAGGGGGCGCACGATTCCACCGAGGCCCAACACTGAAGCTTTCTTT
-,TRBJ1-5,-,TRBV6-5,CASKGSGAGQPQHF,TGTGCCAGTAAAGGGTCAGGGGCCGGTCAGCCCCAGCATTTT
-,TRBJ1-6,once,TRBV2,CASSVQESSYNSPLHF,TGTGCCAGCAGCGTACAGGAGAGCTCCTATAATTCACCCCTCCACTTT
TRBD2,TRBJ2-1,few,TRBV5-1,CASSLWPSGNNEQFF,TGCGCCAGCAGCTTGTGGCCTAGCGGGAATAATGAGCAGTTCTTC
-,TRBJ1-4,-,TRBV5-5,CASSLIYAENEKLFF,TGTGCCAGCAGCTTGATATATGCGGAGAATGAAAAACTGTTTTTT
TRBD1,TRBJ1-1,-,TRBV6-1,CASSNRGEAFF,TGTGCCAGCAGTAACAGGGGTGAAGCTTTCTTT
TRBD2,TRBJ2-5,-,TRBV2,CASSETSGGFNQYF,TGTGCCAGCAGTGAGACTAGCGGGGGGTTTAACCAGTACTTC
-,TRBJ2-5,-,TRBV7-2,CASSLAPGQETQYF,TGTGCCAGCAGCTTAGCGCCCGGGCAAGAGACCCAGTACTTC
TRBD1,TRBJ1-2,-,TRBV5-4,CASRTARQGVAGYTF,TGTGCCAGCAGAACAGCCCGTCAGGGGGTGGCTGGCTACACCTTC